These 23 T cell receptor beta chains originate from one sample sequenced in a study of CD8 T cells in Susac syndrome (dated by TCRdb to about 2019). The library came from the immunoSEQ multiplex PCR assay. RNA was extracted with the RNeasy kit and roughly 0.45 to 1 ug was reverse transcribed using random hexamers. TCRdb passed the public sequencing reads through fastp at Q25 and MiXCR, retaining productive beta sequences. Every CDR3 protein is listed once, alongside the most common genes and DNA of its rows. A total of about 180,000 distinct CDR3 sequences appear in this sample, 90% to 97% of them only once. The ten largest make up under 0.095% of the sample. Material: CD4+ T cells from PBMCs. The receptors derive from a human donor with multiple sclerosis.

The CDR3 nucleotides are TGTGCCAGCAGCGTAGTTGGTCGGACAGGGAAAGGAAATGAGCAGTTCTTC. It is translated as CASSVVGRTGKGNEQFF. The chain combines TRBV9 with TRBJ2-1; 8 bases match TRBD1. Trimming cost V 0 bases and J 7 bases; bases outside gene matches: 12. The CDR3 sequence is 17 residues long. The germline CDR1 and CDR2 sequences are SGDLS and YYNGEE.

The V gene is TRBV9, the J gene TRBJ1-2; 7 nucleotides agree with TRBD1. This CDR3 has 16 amino acids. The V gene end was trimmed by 3 bases and the J gene end by 4 bases; junction bases not matched to a gene: 12. Germline loops: CDR1 SGDLS, CDR2 YYNGEE. The CDR3 DNA sequence: TGTGCCAGCAGCGGTTATTCCGGGACAGCACTCTATGGCTACACCTTC. Translating it yields CASSGYSGTALYGYTF.

The chain uses TRBV5-6 and TRBJ1-2; D is possibly TRBD1 (6 bases). The CDR3 consists of 12 residues. Trimming removed 5 bases from V and 6 bases from J, with 11 bases in between. The germline V gene has CDR1 SGHDT and CDR2 YYEEEE. In nucleotides, the CDR3 is TGTGCCAGCAGTCCAGGGGAGCATGGCTACACCTTC. Encoded protein: CASSPGEHGYTF.

This clonotype came up once. The V call is TRBV29-1, the J call TRBJ1-1; no clear D. The length of the CDR3 is 11 residues. V was cut by 3 bases and J by 1 base, with 3 bases left in between. Germline CDR1 and CDR2: SQVTM and ANQGSEA. CDR3 sequence: CSVDGNTEAFF. In DNA, the CDR3 is TGCAGCGTTGACGGGAACACTGAAGCTTTCTTT.

The chain carries TRBV12-3 or TRBV12-4 and TRBJ1-2, with D perhaps TRBD1 (5 bases). Trimming shortened V by 6 bases and J by 4 bases, and 15 bases separated the two germline ends. This CDR3 has 14 amino acids. The CDR3 loop reads CASSKPDSVYGYTF. The CDR3 DNA reads as TGTGCCAGCAGCAAACCAGACAGTGTCTATGGCTACACCTTC.

This clonotype has just one count. V and J are TRBV29-1 and TRBJ2-7; TRBD1 agrees at 7 bases. Germline V gene data show CDR1 as SQVTM and CDR2 as ANQGSEA. Germline trimming cut 8 bases from V and 1 base from J; bases unmatched to any gene: 5. CDR3 length equals 12 residues. CDR3 sequence (DNA): TGCAGCCTTAGGACAGGATCCTACGAGCAGTACTTC. It encodes CSLRTGSYEQYF.

J is TRBJ1-2 and V is TRBV12-3 or TRBV12-4; D remains ambiguous. The V end lost 0 bases, the J end lost 5 bases, and 10 bases lay between the germline ends. This CDR3 is built from 14 residues. CDR3: CASSLAQVSYGYTF. CDR3 nucleotide sequence: TGTGCCAGCAGTTTAGCGCAGGTCTCGTATGGCTACACCTTC.

The chain recombines TRBV30 with TRBJ1-2; the match to TRBD1 covers 7 bases. After removal of 0 bases from V and 3 bases from J, the junction contained 1 base not matched to a gene. This CDR3 has 13 amino acids. Germline lookup yields CDR1 GTSNPN and CDR2 SVGIG (reference sequence). The CDR3 region has the DNA TGTGCCTGGAGTGTAGACAGGGACTATGGCTACACCTTC. This codes for CAWSVDRDYGYTF.

V is TRBV20-1 and J is TRBJ1-5; 8 bases are shared with TRBD1. V was clipped by 3 bases and J by 6 bases; unmatched bases: 7. The CDR3 sequence is 14 residues long. Germline CDR1 and CDR2: DFQATT and SNEGSKA (reference sequence). CDR3 DNA sequence: TGCAGTGCTAGCCCACCAGGACAGGGTCAGCCCCAGCATTTT. Its translation is CSASPPGQGQPQHF.

The chain is built from TRBV5-4 and TRBJ2-3, with 7 bases that match TRBD1. This CDR3 is built from 16 residues. J gave up 3 bases and V 5 bases, and 12 bases lay outside the gene matches. CDR1 is SGHNT and CDR2 is YYREEE in the germline V gene (reference sequence). CDR3 in amino acids: CASSIGRTGKTDTQYF. The DNA for the CDR3 is TGTGCCAGCAGTATCGGAAGGACAGGCAAAACAGATACGCAGTATTTT.

The rearrangement joins TRBV7-3 to TRBJ2-5; D assignment may be TRBD1 or TRBD2 (5 bases each). The germline V and J ends were trimmed by 5 bases and 6 bases, with 19 bases remaining between them. Germline lookup yields CDR1 SGHTA and CDR2 FQGTGA. The CDR3 consists of 15 residues. CDR3 coding DNA: TGTGCCAGCAGCCCCTTTGGGACGGGTGGGAAGACCCAGTACTTC. It encodes CASSPFGTGGKTQYF.

J is TRBJ2-3 and V is TRBV7-2; D ambiguous. Germline-derived CDR1 and CDR2 are SGHTA and FQGNSA. CDR3 size: 12 residues. Trimming removed 5 bases at V and 8 bases at J, with 11 bases between. The CDR3 region is CASSQITGTQYF. Written as DNA, the CDR3 is TGTGCCAGCAGCCAGATAACTGGTACGCAGTATTTT.

The chain joins TRBV29-1 to TRBJ1-1; weak D call: TRBD1 (6 bases). Looked up from germline, CDR1 is SQVTM and CDR2 is ANQGSEA. V lost 6 bases and J lost 3, with 20 bases in between. The length of the CDR3 is 15 residues. CDR3 in amino acids: CSVCRDTYTYTEAFF. DNA of the CDR3: TGCAGCGTGTGCCGGGACACGTACACCTACACTGAAGCTTTCTTT. The full variable domain, in which reference TRBV29-1 and TRBJ1-1 provide the parts outside the CDR3, is SAVISQKPSRDICQRGTSLTIQCQVDSQVTMMFWYRQQPGQSLTLIATANQGSEATYESGFVIDKFPISRPNLTFSTLTVSNMSPEDSSIYLCSVCRDTYTYTEAFFGQGTRLTVV.

The rearrangement joins TRBV6-5 to TRBJ1-4, with 9 bases that match TRBD1. Per germline, CDR1 MNHEY and CDR2 SVGAGI. The V segment lost 5 bases and the J segment 4 bases; nucleotides outside the gene matches: 5. CDR3 length: 15 residues. CDR3 coding DNA: TGTGCCAGCAGTCCGGAGGGACAGGGTAATGAAAAACTGTTTTTT. This gives the protein CASSPEGQGNEKLFF.

This chain links TRBV3-1 with TRBJ2-3, with 13 bases fitting TRBD2. Germline V gives CDR1 LGHDT, CDR2 YNNKEL (reference sequence). This CDR3 is 18 amino acids long. V lost 5 bases to trimming and J lost 6 bases; unmatched junction nucleotides: 14. The CDR3 sequence: CASSSSGLAGLFGDTQYF. The CDR3 DNA sequence: TGTGCCAGCAGCTCATCGGGACTAGCGGGGCTCTTTGGCGATACGCAGTATTTT.

The J gene is TRBJ2-3, the V gene TRBV29-1; 9 bases fit TRBD1. The CDR3 extends over 15 amino acids. Germline trimming cut 6 bases from V and 7 bases from J; bases unmatched to any gene: 14. In germline, CDR1 is SQVTM, CDR2 ANQGSEA. The CDR3 sequence: CSVIPRTGDIYTQYF. The DNA for the CDR3 is TGCAGCGTGATCCCGCGGACAGGGGATATCTATACGCAGTATTTT.

This sequence joins TRBV29-1 and TRBJ2-7; D is tentatively TRBD1 or TRBD2 (5 bases each). The germline gives CDR1 SQVTM, CDR2 ANQGSEA. This CDR3 comprises 14 residues. V lost 4 bases and J 3 bases, leaving 16 bases between the germline ends. The CDR3 loop is CSVGPGTANYEQYF. CDR3 nucleotide sequence: TGCAGCGTTGGTCCCGGGACGGCTAACTACGAGCAGTACTTC.

The CDR3 protein is CSVEDRGTVAYEQYF. CDR3 DNA: TGCAGCGTTGAAGATAGAGGGACAGTAGCGTACGAGCAGTACTTC. The J gene is TRBJ2-7, the V gene TRBV29-1; TRBD1 matches 7 bases. Per the germline V gene, CDR1 is SQVTM and CDR2 is ANQGSEA. J lost 4 bases, V lost 0 bases, and 9 bases had no gene match. The CDR3 length is 15 residues.

The chain uses TRBV18 and TRBJ2-1, with 7 nucleotides matching TRBD1. V dropped 5 bases and J dropped 6; count of bases not matched to a gene: 4. Germline CDR1 and CDR2: KGHSH and LQKENI. The CDR3 is 13 residues long. CDR3 in DNA: TGTGCCAGCTCATCTCACAGGGGCAATGAGCAGTTCTTC. Translation: CASSSHRGNEQFF.

The table lists this clonotype with a count of one. The chain joins TRBV3-1 to TRBJ1-1; possibly TRBD1 for D (6 bases). The ends were cut back, 5 bases at V and 4 bases at J, with 20 bases in the middle. Germline loops: CDR1 LGHDT, CDR2 YNNKEL (reference sequence). This CDR3 is built from 16 residues. The CDR3 region has the DNA TGTGCCAGCAGCTATTTGATGGGGGCGAGGAGCACTGAAGCTTTCTTT. Protein: CASSYLMGARSTEAFF.

The chain is built from TRBV2 and TRBJ1-6; D remains unclear. Germline assignment: CDR1 SNHLY and CDR2 FYNNEI. The CDR3 consists of 13 residues. V was pared by 7 bases and J by 3 bases, with 7 bases between. The CDR3 reads CASIWDYNSPLHF. For the CDR3, the DNA is TGTGCCAGCATCTGGGACTATAATTCACCCCTCCACTTT.

The chain is built from TRBV6-5 and TRBJ1-2; a possible D gene is TRBD1 (6 bases). Trimming stripped 2 bases from V and 2 bases from J, with 12 bases between. Germline CDR1 is MNHEY and CDR2 is SVGAGI. This CDR3 is 15 amino acids long. The CDR3 DNA reads TGTGCCAGCAGTTACATAGGACAGCTAAACTATGGCTACACCTTC. Its protein is CASSYIGQLNYGYTF.

The chain uses TRBV7-2 and TRBJ2-2; D possibly matches TRBD1 or TRBD2 (5 bases each). Germline lookup yields CDR1 SGHTA and CDR2 FQGNSA. The CDR3 spans 15 residues. The V end was cut by 5 bases, the J end by 1 base, with 11 bases between. The DNA for the CDR3 is TGTGCCAGCAGCGGGACCCCCGGGAACACCGGGGAGCTGTTTTTT. This codes for CASSGTPGNTGELFF.